This T cell receptor (beta chain) was obtained from a study of shared clonotypes between healthy human individuals. Study-level background: Contributing individuals were a couple of females and three males aged 18 to 49. Donors had three CD4 naive, three CD4 memory, two CD8 naive and one CD8 memory plate apiece.

Concerning this clone: Its antigen is undetermined.

General study points: Sharing across four donors was highest in naive CD4 (roughly 5%) and lowest in memory CD8 (around 0.4%). Researchers found naive subsets generally carried larger estimated richness than memory subsets.

Assay: immunoSEQ multiplex PCR; the TCRdb copy retains only in-frame clones and omits some. The repertoire includes under 2,500,000 clones, 90% to 97% of them detected once, and 0.1% to 0.15% sits in the top ten. The receptor was isolated from a man aged 18 to 30 in good health. Source material: naive CD4+ T cells sorted from blood. The sample's subset: CD45RA+ positively selected.

The CDR3 region has the DNA TGTGCCAGCAGTTACCTTGGGCCGGGCGCTCCCCAGCATTTT. The encoded protein is CASSYLGPGAPQHF. The rearrangement joins TRBV6-5 to TRBJ1-5; D ambiguous. Germline V gene lookup returns CDR1 MNHEY and CDR2 SVGAGI. Trimming stripped 2 bases from V and 10 bases from J, with 15 bases between. The CDR3 extends over 14 amino acids.